This T cell receptor beta chain was sequenced for a study of early T cells in non-severe SARS-CoV-2 infection (TCRdb year 2021). Background on the whole study: TCR sequencing used bulk RNA from unsorted whole blood, so alpha and beta chains could not be paired.

Worth noting for this clonotype: Its antigen remains unidentified. Base qualities are not at hand, and no much larger clone is one base apart.

Paper-wide results and their limitations: VDJdb matching was skewed toward anti-spike CD8 responses and likely underestimated virus-specific expansions, missing private and CD4 specificities.

Library prep was done by 5' RACE. Instrument used: NextSeq 500. The TCR library protocol attached unique molecular identifiers to individual cDNA molecules to correct for sequencing error and PCR bias. Both TCR alpha and beta chains were sequenced, and tight co-correlation was observed between alpha and beta sequence abundances in each sample. On the authors' methods: Decombinator V4 was used to perform V gene, J gene and CDR3 annotation of TCR sequences. Expanded TCRs were defined as changing significantly between any two time points under a Poisson model with p below 0.0001. TCR abundances were normalised to the total number of TCRs sequenced in each sample and reported as counts per million. A search of VDJdb, accessed on 1 November 2021, was run for TCRs annotated to CMV, EBV and SARS-CoV-2, with TCRs annotated for multiple antigens excluded. TCRdb trimmed public reads at Q25 via fastp, called clones via MiXCR and kept in-frame beta chains. For every CDR3 protein sequence, its rows merge into one entry that carries the most common genes and DNA. TCRdb, not the authors, supplied the V and J calls. The sample profile shows about 24,000 distinct CDR3 sequences; around 4% of them were found once. The top ten constitute approximately 14% of the sample.

This was a case-control study nested in a cohort of healthcare workers in London, UK, who had nasopharyngeal swab PCR tests and blood samples taken every week. Healthcare workers were recruited during the week of the UK lockdown, between 23 and 31 March 2020, and followed weekly for up to about 15 weeks. This receptor was taken from an adult who was a healthcare worker with PCR-confirmed SARS-CoV-2 infection or an uninfected control (not recorded which). The sequencing input was whole blood.

In nucleotide form, the sequence is TGTGCCAGCAGCCAATACAGGACAGGGAACACCGGGGAGCTGTTTTTT. The resulting protein is CASSQYRTGNTGELFF. Recombination linked TRBV3-1 to TRBJ2-2, with 7 middle bases fitting TRBD1. V and J are trimmed by 2 bases and 1 base, and the gene matches miss 4 bases of the junction. Looking up the germline V gene (reference sequence) yields CDR1 LGHDT and CDR2 YNNKEL. Spanning cysteine to phenylalanine, the CDR3 consists of 16 amino acids. Only the CDR3 portion is preserved as DNA: 48 bases, with reading frame beginning at the first base.